The entry below gives a single TCR beta chain sequence along with its context. No antigen is known for it. This specimen comes from a study of cytomegalovirus exposure and HLA in healthy donors. Study summary: Genetic ancestry analysis placed approximately 80% of the 300 to 500 donors that were genotyped in the Caucasian-associated cluster. Study outcomes and limitations: According to a later analysis, most TCR beta chains associated with CMV appeared HLA-restricted. It was only CMV serostatus that was available as immune exposure information.

The PCR employed 60 Vbeta primers together with 13 Jbeta primers. The assay was immunoSEQ multiplex PCR, and TCRdb's table has in-frame clones only and misses some. The table lists more than 95,000 clones, 76% of them singletons. The TCR originated in a man aged 35-49 years in good health and CMV-seropositive. Sequencing was done on a sample of PBMCs.

CDR3 in DNA: TGTGCCAGCAGTTACCGGCTAGCGGGAACGTCCGAGCAGTACTTC. As protein: CASSYRLAGTSEQYF. This chain links TRBV6-5 with TRBJ2-7; 9 nucleotides align to TRBD2. Trimming removed 2 bases from V and 6 bases from J; junction bases left unmatched: 8. Germline V gives CDR1 MNHEY, CDR2 SVGAGI. CDR3 length: 15 residues.